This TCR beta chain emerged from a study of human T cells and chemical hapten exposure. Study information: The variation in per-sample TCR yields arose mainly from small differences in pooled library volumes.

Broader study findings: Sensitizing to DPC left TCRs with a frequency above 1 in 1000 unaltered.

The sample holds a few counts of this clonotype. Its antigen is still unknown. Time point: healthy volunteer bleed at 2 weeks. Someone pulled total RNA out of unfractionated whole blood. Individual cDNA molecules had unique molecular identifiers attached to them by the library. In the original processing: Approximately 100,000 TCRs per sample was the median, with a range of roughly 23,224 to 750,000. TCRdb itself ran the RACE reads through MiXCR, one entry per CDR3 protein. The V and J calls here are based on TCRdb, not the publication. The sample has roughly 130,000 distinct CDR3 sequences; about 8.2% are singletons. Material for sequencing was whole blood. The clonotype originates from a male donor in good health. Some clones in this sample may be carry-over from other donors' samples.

The DNA for the CDR3 is TGTGCCAGCAGCGCGCCTAGCGCGGTGCAGTTCTTC. Its protein is CASSAPSAVQFF. This chain links TRBV7-9 with TRBJ2-1; possibly TRBD2 for D (6 bases). V lost 5 bases and J 12 bases, leaving 14 bases between the germline ends. CDR1 is SEHNR, CDR2 FQNEAQ, per germline (reference sequence). The CDR3 length is 12 residues.